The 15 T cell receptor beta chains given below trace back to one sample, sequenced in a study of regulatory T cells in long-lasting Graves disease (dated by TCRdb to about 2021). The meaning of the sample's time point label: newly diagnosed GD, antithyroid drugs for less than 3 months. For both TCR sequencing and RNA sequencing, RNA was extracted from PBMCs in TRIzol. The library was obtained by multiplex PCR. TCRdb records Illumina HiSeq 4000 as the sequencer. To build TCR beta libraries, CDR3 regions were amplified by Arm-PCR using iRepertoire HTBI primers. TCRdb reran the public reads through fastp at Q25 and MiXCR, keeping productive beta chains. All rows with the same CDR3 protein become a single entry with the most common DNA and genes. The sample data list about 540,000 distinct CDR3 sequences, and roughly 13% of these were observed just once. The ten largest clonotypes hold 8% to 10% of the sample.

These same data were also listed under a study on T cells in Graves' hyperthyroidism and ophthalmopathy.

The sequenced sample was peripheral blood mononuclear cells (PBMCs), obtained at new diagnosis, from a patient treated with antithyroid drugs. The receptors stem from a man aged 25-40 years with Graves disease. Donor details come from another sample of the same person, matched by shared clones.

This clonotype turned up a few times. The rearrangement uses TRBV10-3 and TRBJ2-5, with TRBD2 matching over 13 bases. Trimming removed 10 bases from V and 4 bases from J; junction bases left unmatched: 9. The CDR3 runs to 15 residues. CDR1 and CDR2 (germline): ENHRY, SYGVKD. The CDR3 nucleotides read TGTGCCACCAAGGGGACTAGCGGGAATACAGAGACCCAGTACTTC. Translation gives CATKGTSGNTETQYF.

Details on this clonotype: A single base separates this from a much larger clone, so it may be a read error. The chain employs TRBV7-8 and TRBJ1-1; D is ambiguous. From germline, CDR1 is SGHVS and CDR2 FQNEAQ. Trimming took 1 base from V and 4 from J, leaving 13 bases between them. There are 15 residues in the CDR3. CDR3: CASSLVRAASTEAFF. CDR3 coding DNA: TGTGCCAGCAGCTTAGTAAGGGCGGCAAGCACTGAAGCTTTCTTT.

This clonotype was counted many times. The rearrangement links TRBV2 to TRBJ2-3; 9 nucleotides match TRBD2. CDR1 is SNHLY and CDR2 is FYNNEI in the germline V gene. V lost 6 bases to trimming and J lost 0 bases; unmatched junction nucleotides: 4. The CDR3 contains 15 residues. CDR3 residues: CASRGLADSTDTQYF. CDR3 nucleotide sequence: TGTGCCAGCAGGGGACTAGCTGACAGCACAGATACGCAGTATTTT.

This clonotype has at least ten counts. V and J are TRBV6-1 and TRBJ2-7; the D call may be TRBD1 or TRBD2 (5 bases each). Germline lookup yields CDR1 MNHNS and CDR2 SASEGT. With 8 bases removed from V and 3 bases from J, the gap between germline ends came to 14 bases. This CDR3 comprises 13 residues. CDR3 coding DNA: TGTGCCAGCCGAAGGTGGGACGGCTACGAGCAGTACTTC. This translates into CASRRWDGYEQYF.

This CDR3 is CATSTGTGWTDTQYF. CDR3 nucleotides: TGTGCCACCAGCACCGGGACAGGGTGGACAGATACGCAGTATTTT. V and J are TRBV24-1 and TRBJ2-3; 9 nucleotides match TRBD1. This CDR3 region has 15 residues. The V segment lost 7 bases and the J segment 3 bases; nucleotides outside the gene matches: 7. Germline loops: CDR1 KGHDR, CDR2 SFDVKD.

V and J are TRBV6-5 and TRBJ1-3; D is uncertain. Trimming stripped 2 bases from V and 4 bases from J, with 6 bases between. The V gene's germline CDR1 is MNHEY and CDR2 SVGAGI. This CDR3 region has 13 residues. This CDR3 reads CASSYDAGNTIYF. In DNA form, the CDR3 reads TGTGCCAGCAGTTACGATGCCGGAAACACCATATATTTT.

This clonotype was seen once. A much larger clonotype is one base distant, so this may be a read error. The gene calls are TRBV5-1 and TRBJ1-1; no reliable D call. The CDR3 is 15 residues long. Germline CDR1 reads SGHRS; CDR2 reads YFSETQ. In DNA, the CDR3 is TGCGCCAGCAGCTTGGATCCGGGGTTGAACACTGGAGCTTTCTTT. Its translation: CASSLDPGLNTGAFF.

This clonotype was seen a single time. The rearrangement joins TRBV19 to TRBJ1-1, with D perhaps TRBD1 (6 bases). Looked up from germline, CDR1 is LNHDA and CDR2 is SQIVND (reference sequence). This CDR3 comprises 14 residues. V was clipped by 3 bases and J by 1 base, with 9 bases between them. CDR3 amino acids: CASSMAGANTEAFF. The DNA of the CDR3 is TGTGCCAGTAGTATGGCAGGGGCGAACACTGAAGCTTTCTTT. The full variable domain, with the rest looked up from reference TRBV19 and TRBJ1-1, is DGGITQSPKYLFRKEGQNVTLSCEQNLNHDAMYWYRQDPGQGLRLIYYSQIVNDFQKGDIAEGYSVSREKKESFPLTVTSAQKNPTAFYLCASSMAGANTEAFFGQGTRLTVV.

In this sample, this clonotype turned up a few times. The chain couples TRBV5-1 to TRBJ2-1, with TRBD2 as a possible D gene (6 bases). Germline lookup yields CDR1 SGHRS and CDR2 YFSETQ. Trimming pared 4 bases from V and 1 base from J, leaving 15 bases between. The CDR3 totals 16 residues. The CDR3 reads CASSLQSGRSYNEQFF. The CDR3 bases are TGCGCCAGCAGCCTTCAGAGCGGGCGTTCCTACAATGAGCAGTTCTTC.

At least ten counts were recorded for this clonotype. The CDR3 DNA reads as TGTGCCAGCAGTTCGATTGGGACAGATACGCAGTATTTT. This gives the protein CASSSIGTDTQYF. The genes are TRBV27 and TRBJ2-3; the D is unclear. Germline loops: CDR1 MNHEY, CDR2 SMNVEV (reference sequence). V was cut by 4 bases and J by 3 bases, with 8 bases left in between. This CDR3 has 13 amino acids.

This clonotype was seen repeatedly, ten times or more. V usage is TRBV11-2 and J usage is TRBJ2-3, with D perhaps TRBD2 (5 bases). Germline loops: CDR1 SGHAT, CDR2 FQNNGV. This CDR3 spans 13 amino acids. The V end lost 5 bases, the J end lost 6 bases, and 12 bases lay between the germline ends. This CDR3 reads CASSLQGGDTQYF. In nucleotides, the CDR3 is TGTGCCAGCAGCCTCCAAGGAGGCGATACGCAGTATTTT.

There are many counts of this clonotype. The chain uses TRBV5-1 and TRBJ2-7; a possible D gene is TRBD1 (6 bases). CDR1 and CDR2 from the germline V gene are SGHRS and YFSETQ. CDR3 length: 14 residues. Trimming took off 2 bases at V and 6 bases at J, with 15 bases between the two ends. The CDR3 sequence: CASSLQGTSGEQYF. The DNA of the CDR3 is TGCGCCAGCAGCTTACAGGGTACCTCGGGCGAGCAGTACTTC.

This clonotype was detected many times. DNA for the CDR3: TGTGCCAGCAGTCCGAAACGGACAGGCGACTACGAGCAGTACTTC. This codes for CASSPKRTGDYEQYF. The rearrangement links TRBV12-3 or TRBV12-4 to TRBJ2-7; 7 bases line up with TRBD1. V trimming: 5 bases; J trimming: 3 bases; junction bases outside the gene matches: 10. The CDR3 sequence is 15 residues long.

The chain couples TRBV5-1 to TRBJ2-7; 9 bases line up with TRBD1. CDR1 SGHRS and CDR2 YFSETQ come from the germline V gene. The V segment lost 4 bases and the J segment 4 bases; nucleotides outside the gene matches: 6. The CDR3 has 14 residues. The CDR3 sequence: CASSNRDREYEQYF. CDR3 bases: TGCGCCAGCAGCAACCGGGACAGGGAGTACGAGCAGTACTTC.

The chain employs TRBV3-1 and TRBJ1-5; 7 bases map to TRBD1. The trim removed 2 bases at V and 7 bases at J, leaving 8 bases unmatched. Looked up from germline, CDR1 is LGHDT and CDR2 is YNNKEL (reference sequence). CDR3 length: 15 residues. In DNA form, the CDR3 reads TGTGCCAGCAGCCAATCTATACAGGGGAACCAGCCCCAGCATTTT. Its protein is CASSQSIQGNQPQHF.